These 27 T cell receptor beta chains were sequenced from one sample in a study of OX40 agonist ivuxolimab in advanced cancers. Some clones are missing from TCRdb's copy, which holds only in-frame ones; the method was immunoSEQ multiplex PCR. Of tens of thousands of clones in the sample, 75% to 95% are singletons; the top ten hold around 8.7%. The sequenced sample was CD4+ or CD8+ T cells sorted from blood, obtained in a trial of the OX40 agonist ivuxolimab. The origin of the receptors is an adult with an advanced solid tumor such as melanoma, head and neck, liver or kidney cancer.

The rearrangement uses TRBV27 and TRBJ2-1; D possibly uses TRBD1 or TRBD2 (5 bases each). Trimming removed 4 bases at V and 6 bases at J, with 7 bases between. Germline lookup yields CDR1 MNHEY and CDR2 SMNVEV (reference sequence). There are 12 residues in the CDR3. In DNA, the CDR3 is TGTGCCAGCAGTTGGGGGAGCAATGAGCAGTTCTTC. Residues: CASSWGSNEQFF.

The chain has TRBV19 and TRBJ1-1, with D perhaps TRBD1 (6 bases). CDR1 and CDR2 from the germline V gene are LNHDA and SQIVND (reference sequence). V was cut by 9 bases and J by 6 bases, with 14 bases left in between. CDR3 length equals 12 residues. CDR3 DNA sequence: TGTGCCAGCCTGGGGGGCGTCTCTGAAGCTTTCTTT. This codes for CASLGGVSEAFF. Filled out from reference TRBV19 and TRBJ1-1, the complete variable domain reads DGGITQSPKYLFRKEGQNVTLSCEQNLNHDAMYWYRQDPGQGLRLIYYSQIVNDFQKGDIAEGYSVSREKKESFPLTVTSAQKNPTAFYLCASLGGVSEAFFGQGTRLTVV.

The chain links TRBV15 to TRBJ1-1; 7 bases match TRBD1. The CDR3 spans 16 residues. V shed 4 bases, J shed 0 bases, and the junction held 8 bases outside the gene matches. Germline-derived CDR1 and CDR2 are LNHNV and YYDKDF (reference sequence). CDR3 in amino acids: CATSTRQGRMNTEAFF. DNA of the CDR3: TGTGCCACCAGCACCCGACAGGGCAGAATGAACACTGAAGCTTTCTTT.

The chain carries TRBV4-1 and TRBJ2-3, with 9 bases fitting TRBD1. J gave up 4 bases and V 1 base, and 6 bases lay outside the gene matches. CDR1 and CDR2 (germline): MGHRA, YSYEKL. The CDR3 sequence is 16 residues long. For the CDR3, the DNA is TGCGCCAGCAGCCAAGCCTTGGGACAGGGCCCAGATACGCAGTATTTT. Its translation: CASSQALGQGPDTQYF.

The table lists this clone with a few counts. V and J are TRBV7-9 and TRBJ2-7; 11 nucleotides align to TRBD1. This CDR3 is 16 amino acids long. Germline loops: CDR1 SEHNR, CDR2 FQNEAQ (reference sequence). J was trimmed by 5 bases and V by 5 bases; bases with no gene match: 11. The CDR3 protein is CASSPLPDRGRNEQYF. The CDR3 DNA follows: TGTGCCAGCAGCCCGCTACCGGACAGGGGGCGGAACGAGCAGTACTTC.

The gene calls are TRBV27 and TRBJ2-7; D tentatively fits TRBD1 or TRBD2 (5 bases each). CDR1 is MNHEY, CDR2 SMNVEV, per germline (reference sequence). Trimming removed 5 bases from V and 4 bases from J, with 15 bases in between. The CDR3 sequence is 14 residues long. CDR3 in amino acids: CASSPFGGRYEQYF. For the CDR3, the DNA is TGTGCCAGCAGTCCTTTTGGGGGAAGATACGAGCAGTACTTC.

This clone was found once. This chain links TRBV9 with TRBJ2-2; weak D call: TRBD2 (6 bases). Trimming shortened V by 4 bases and J by 0 bases, and 10 bases separated the two germline ends. The CDR3 totals 15 residues. The germline V gene has CDR1 SGDLS and CDR2 YYNGEE. CDR3 sequence: CASSRPSANTGELFF. The CDR3 nucleotides are TGTGCCAGCAGCCGCCCTAGCGCGAACACCGGGGAGCTGTTTTTT.

The rearrangement links TRBV6-5 to TRBJ2-7; weak D call: TRBD2 (6 bases). The V end lost 2 bases, the J end lost 5 bases, and 7 bases lay between the germline ends. The CDR3 is made up of 12 amino acids. Germline assignment: CDR1 MNHEY and CDR2 SVGAGI. CDR3 sequence: CASSYGGNEQYF. The CDR3 DNA follows: TGTGCCAGCAGTTACGGGGGGAACGAGCAGTACTTC.

The V and J genes are TRBV25-1 and TRBJ2-1, with 9 bases identical to TRBD2. CDR3 size: 18 residues. Germline V gene lookup returns CDR1 MGHDK and CDR2 SYGVNS. The trim removed 2 bases at V and 0 bases at J, leaving 8 bases unmatched. Written as DNA, the CDR3 is TGTGCCAGCAGTGAAGAGTGGGGGCGGGAGGGCTCCTACAATGAGCAGTTCTTC. Translation: CASSEEWGREGSYNEQFF.

The V call is TRBV28, the J call TRBJ2-3, with D tentatively TRBD2 (6 bases). This CDR3 has 16 amino acids. Trimming took off 5 bases at V and 1 base at J, with 16 bases between the two ends. Germline values: CDR1 MDHEN, CDR2 SYDVKM. The CDR3 reads CASSGPGTQGTDTQYF. The CDR3 region has the DNA TGTGCCAGCAGTGGCCCAGGGACTCAAGGCACAGATACGCAGTATTTT.

This chain connects TRBV7-9 to TRBJ1-1; TRBD1 might be the D (6 bases). Trimming took off 3 bases at V and 10 bases at J, with 12 bases between the two ends. The CDR3 runs to 12 residues. The germline V gene has CDR1 SEHNR and CDR2 FQNEAQ (reference sequence). The CDR3 is CASSFQGYAAFF. In DNA, the CDR3 is TGTGCCAGCAGCTTCCAGGGGTACGCAGCTTTCTTT.

The chain links TRBV4-1 to TRBJ2-3; D is uncertain. Germline V gene data show CDR1 as MGHRA and CDR2 as YSYEKL. This CDR3 has 10 amino acids. V lost 5 bases, J lost 9 bases, and 6 bases lay in between. The CDR3 region has the DNA TGCGCCAGCAGCGGTCGGACGCAGTATTTT. Protein: CASSGRTQYF.

V and J are TRBV19 and TRBJ2-6, with 10 bases matching TRBD1. J lost 1 base, V lost 5 bases, and 8 bases had no gene match. The germline CDR1 and CDR2 sequences are LNHDA and SQIVND (reference sequence). This CDR3 is built from 18 residues. CDR3 coding DNA: TGTGCCAGTAGTGTCTCCGGGACAGGGGTTTCTGGGGCCAACGTCCTGACTTTC. It specifies CASSVSGTGVSGANVLTF. The entire variable domain, with the rest obtained from reference TRBV19 and TRBJ2-6, is as follows: DGGITQSPKYLFRKEGQNVTLSCEQNLNHDAMYWYRQDPGQGLRLIYYSQIVNDFQKGDIAEGYSVSREKKESFPLTVTSAQKNPTAFYLCASSVSGTGVSGANVLTFGAGSRLTVL.

The chain uses TRBV28 and TRBJ1-3; tentative D call: TRBD1 (5 bases). V was clipped by 8 bases and J by 4 bases, with 12 bases between them. The CDR3 is made up of 13 amino acids. CDR1 is MDHEN, CDR2 SYDVKM, per germline. The DNA of the CDR3 is TGTGCCAGCGGAGACAGAAACGGAAACACCATATATTTT. Translating gives CASGDRNGNTIYF.

V usage is TRBV5-1 and J usage is TRBJ1-2; perhaps TRBD1 as D (5 bases). V was pared by 4 bases and J by 4 bases, with 17 bases between. Germline V gene data show CDR1 as SGHRS and CDR2 as YFSETQ. This CDR3 is 15 amino acids long. CDR3 loop: CASSDPGRTTYGYTF. The DNA of the CDR3 is TGCGCCAGCAGCGATCCGGGACGCACGACCTATGGCTACACCTTC. The full variable domain, with the rest looked up from reference TRBV5-1 and TRBJ1-2, is KAGVTQTPRYLIKTRGQQVTLSCSPISGHRSVSWYQQTPGQGLQFLFEYFSETQRNKGNFPGRFSGRQFSNSRSEMNVSTLELGDSALYLCASSDPGRTTYGYTFGSGTRLTVV.

J is TRBJ1-3 and V is TRBV9; weak D call: TRBD1 (5 bases). The CDR3 covers 17 residues. With 4 bases removed from V and 1 base from J, the gap between germline ends came to 18 bases. Germline V lookup: CDR1 SGDLS, CDR2 YYNGEE. Written as DNA, the CDR3 is TGTGCCAGCAGCCCGTTTTTGGGGACTCGGTCTGGAAACACCATATATTTT. Amino acids: CASSPFLGTRSGNTIYF.

This chain connects TRBV4-2 to TRBJ2-7; no reliable D call. The CDR3 runs to 16 residues. V lost 1 base to trimming and J lost 3 bases, with 16 bases between them. Germline V CDR1 and CDR2: LGHNA, YNFKEQ. The CDR3 bases are TGTGCCAGCAGCCAAGGACACGTGGACCTTCTCTACGAGCAGTACTTC. As protein: CASSQGHVDLLYEQYF.

The V gene is TRBV28, the J gene TRBJ2-1, with unresolved D. The V end was cut by 6 bases, the J end by 5 bases, with 8 bases between. This CDR3 contains 12 residues. Germline V gene data show CDR1 as MDHEN and CDR2 as SYDVKM. The CDR3 loop reads CASSPVDNEQFF. DNA of the CDR3: TGTGCCAGCAGCCCGGTAGACAATGAGCAGTTCTTC.

The chain carries TRBV6-9 and TRBJ1-5, with D unclear. Per germline, CDR1 MNHGY and CDR2 SVAAGI. The CDR3 contains 13 residues. V was shortened by 6 bases and J by 6 bases, with 12 bases between the two germline ends. CDR3 sequence: CASRATETQPQHF. DNA of the CDR3: TGTGCCAGCAGAGCTACGGAAACTCAGCCCCAGCATTTT.

J is TRBJ2-1 and V is TRBV30; D uncertain. CDR3 length: 12 residues. The germline V and J ends were trimmed by 3 bases and 7 bases, with 10 bases remaining between them. Germline CDR1 GTSNPN, CDR2 SVGIG (reference sequence). Written as DNA, the CDR3 is TGTGCCTGGAGCGTAGCCCGAAATGAGCAGTTCTTC. This translates into CAWSVARNEQFF.

The rearrangement joins TRBV5-4 to TRBJ2-7, with TRBD2 matching 9 bases. V shed 5 bases, J shed 5 bases, and the junction held 14 bases outside the gene matches. Germline V lookup: CDR1 SGHNT, CDR2 YYREEE (reference sequence). The CDR3 has 16 amino acids. The CDR3 bases are TGTGCCAGCAGGAAGTGGGCTAGCGGGAAGTCCGACGAGCAGTACTTC. It specifies CASRKWASGKSDEQYF.

This clone was detected once. The chain combines TRBV6-5 with TRBJ2-7, with 8 bases that match TRBD2. The V gene's germline CDR1 is MNHEY and CDR2 SVGAGI. The ends lost 1 base at V and 7 bases at J; junction bases unmatched: 6. This CDR3 has 14 amino acids. Written as DNA, the CDR3 is TGTGCCAGCAGTTACTTCGGGGGGGCCCAGGAGCAGTACTTC. As protein: CASSYFGGAQEQYF.

This clone was found once. The chain employs TRBV9 and TRBJ2-3; TRBD2 agrees at 12 bases. The CDR3 spans 16 residues. Trimming at V came to 0 bases and at J to 2 bases, leaving 1 base not matched to a gene. CDR1 and CDR2 from the germline V gene are SGDLS and YYNGEE. The CDR3 loop is CASSVGTSGITDTQYF. CDR3 DNA: TGTGCCAGCAGCGTAGGGACTAGCGGGATCACAGATACGCAGTATTTT.

This clone was detected once. This sequence joins TRBV11-3 and TRBJ1-1, with no clear D. V lost 3 bases, J lost 2 bases, and 7 bases lay in between. The CDR3 is 13 residues long. Per the germline V gene, CDR1 is SGHNT and CDR2 is YENEEA. CDR3 protein: CASSLGGNTEAFF. The CDR3 DNA sequence: TGTGCCAGCAGCTTGGGAGGAAACACTGAAGCTTTCTTT.

V is TRBV11-1 and J is TRBJ2-7; 11 nucleotides agree with TRBD2. The germline gives CDR1 SGHAT, CDR2 FQDESV (reference sequence). V lost 1 base and J lost 6; bases outside the gene matches: 2. The CDR3 totals 14 residues. The CDR3 region is CASSLVGLAAEQYF. CDR3 sequence (DNA): TGTGCCAGCAGCTTAGTGGGACTAGCGGCCGAGCAGTACTTC. Using reference TRBV11-1 and TRBJ2-7 for the parts outside the CDR3, the full variable domain is EAEVAQSPRYKITEKSQAVAFWCDPISGHATLYWYRQILGQGPELLVQFQDESVVDDSQLPKDRFSAERLKGVDSTLKIQPAELGDSAMYLCASSLVGLAAEQYFGPGTRLTVT.

A single count supports this clone. The V gene is TRBV7-6, the J gene TRBJ2-7; 12 nucleotides line up with TRBD1. Germline V CDR1 and CDR2: SGHVS, FNYEAQ. This CDR3 is 14 amino acids long. The V gene end was trimmed by 4 bases and the J gene end by 6 bases; junction bases not matched to a gene: 4. The CDR3 is CASSSGQGATEQYF. CDR3 bases: TGTGCCAGCAGCTCGGGACAGGGGGCGACCGAGCAGTACTTC.

This sequence joins TRBV19 and TRBJ1-5; a weak D match, TRBD1 (5 bases). In germline, CDR1 is LNHDA, CDR2 SQIVND (reference sequence). Trimming left V 9 bases short and J 4 bases short, with 13 bases between. The CDR3 is 13 residues long. CDR3 amino acids: CASGTLSNQPQHF. CDR3 nucleotide sequence: TGTGCCAGCGGGACCCTTTCTAATCAGCCCCAGCATTTT. The full variable domain, its missing parts supplied by reference TRBV19 and TRBJ1-5, is DGGITQSPKYLFRKEGQNVTLSCEQNLNHDAMYWYRQDPGQGLRLIYYSQIVNDFQKGDIAEGYSVSREKKESFPLTVTSAQKNPTAFYLCASGTLSNQPQHFGDGTRLSIL.